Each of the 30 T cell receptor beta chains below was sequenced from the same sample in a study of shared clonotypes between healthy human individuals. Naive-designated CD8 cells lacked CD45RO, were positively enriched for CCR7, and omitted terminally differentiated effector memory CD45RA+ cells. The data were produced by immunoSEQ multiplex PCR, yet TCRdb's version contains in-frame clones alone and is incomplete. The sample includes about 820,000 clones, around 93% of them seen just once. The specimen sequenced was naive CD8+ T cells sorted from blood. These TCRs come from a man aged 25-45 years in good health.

Here the CDR3 reads CATSRDGTGGETQYF. The CDR3 DNA reads as TGTGCCACCAGCAGAGATGGGACAGGTGGAGAGACCCAGTACTTC. The rearrangement joins TRBV15 to TRBJ2-5; TRBD1 matches 8 bases. CDR1 is LNHNV and CDR2 is YYDKDF in the germline V gene (reference sequence). The ends lost 0 bases at V and 4 bases at J; junction bases unmatched: 4. CDR3 length: 15 residues.

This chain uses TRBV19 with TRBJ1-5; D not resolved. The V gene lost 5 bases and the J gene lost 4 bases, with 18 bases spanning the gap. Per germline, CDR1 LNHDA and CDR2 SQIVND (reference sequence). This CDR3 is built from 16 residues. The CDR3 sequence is CASSPKIGWGNQPQHF. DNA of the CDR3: TGTGCCAGTAGTCCAAAAATAGGTTGGGGAAATCAGCCCCAGCATTTT.

CDR3 protein: CASSTLRTGERTDTQYF. As DNA, the CDR3 is TGTGCCAGCAGTACACTACGGACAGGGGAACGCACAGATACGCAGTATTTT. The gene calls are TRBV28 and TRBJ2-3, with 9 positions matching TRBD1. CDR3 size: 17 residues. Germline-derived CDR1 and CDR2 are MDHEN and SYDVKM. V shed 5 bases and J 1 base; nucleotides not matched to a gene: 10.

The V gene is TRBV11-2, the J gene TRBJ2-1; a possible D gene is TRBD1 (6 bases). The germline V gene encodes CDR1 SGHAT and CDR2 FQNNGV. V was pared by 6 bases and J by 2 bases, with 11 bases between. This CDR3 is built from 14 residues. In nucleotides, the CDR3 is TGTGCCAGCAGTCACAGGGCGACCTACAATGAGCAGTTCTTC. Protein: CASSHRATYNEQFF.

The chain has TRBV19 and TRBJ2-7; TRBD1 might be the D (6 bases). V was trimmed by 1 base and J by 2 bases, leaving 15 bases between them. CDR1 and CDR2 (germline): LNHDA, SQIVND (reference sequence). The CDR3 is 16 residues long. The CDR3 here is CASSIGRGGSAYEQYF. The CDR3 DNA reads TGTGCCAGTAGTATAGGTAGAGGGGGAAGTGCCTACGAGCAGTACTTC.

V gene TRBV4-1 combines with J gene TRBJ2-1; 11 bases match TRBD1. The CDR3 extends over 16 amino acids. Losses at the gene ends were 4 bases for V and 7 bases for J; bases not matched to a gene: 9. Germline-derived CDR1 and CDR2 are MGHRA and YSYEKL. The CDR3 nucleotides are TGCGCCAGCAGCCCGATCGGACAGGGGGCTCGGAATGAGCAGTTCTTC. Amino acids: CASSPIGQGARNEQFF.

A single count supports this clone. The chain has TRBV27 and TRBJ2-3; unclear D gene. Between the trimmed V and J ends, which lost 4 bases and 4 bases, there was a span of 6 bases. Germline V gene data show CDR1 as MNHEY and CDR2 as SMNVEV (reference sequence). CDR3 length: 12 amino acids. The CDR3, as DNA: TGTGCCAGCAGTTACGGGTCAGATACGCAGTATTTT. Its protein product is CASSYGSDTQYF.

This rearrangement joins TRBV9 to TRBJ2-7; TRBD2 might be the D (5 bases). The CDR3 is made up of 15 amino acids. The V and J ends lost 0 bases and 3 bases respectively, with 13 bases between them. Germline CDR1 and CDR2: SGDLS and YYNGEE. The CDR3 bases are TGTGCCAGCAGCGTAGCTACAGCCACTAGCTACGAGCAGTACTTC. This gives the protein CASSVATATSYEQYF.

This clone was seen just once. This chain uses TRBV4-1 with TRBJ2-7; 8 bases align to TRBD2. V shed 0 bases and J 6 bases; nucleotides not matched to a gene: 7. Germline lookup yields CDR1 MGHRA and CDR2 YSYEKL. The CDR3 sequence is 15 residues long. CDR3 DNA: TGCGCCAGCAGCCAAGAAGTGGGACTAGTCTCCGAGCAGTACTTC. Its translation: CASSQEVGLVSEQYF.

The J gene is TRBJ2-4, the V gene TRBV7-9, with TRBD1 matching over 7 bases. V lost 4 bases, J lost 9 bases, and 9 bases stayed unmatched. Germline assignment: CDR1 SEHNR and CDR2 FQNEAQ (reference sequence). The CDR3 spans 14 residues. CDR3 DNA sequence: TGTGCCAGCAGCTCCTTTACAGGGGATTCCATTCAGTACTTC. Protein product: CASSSFTGDSIQYF.

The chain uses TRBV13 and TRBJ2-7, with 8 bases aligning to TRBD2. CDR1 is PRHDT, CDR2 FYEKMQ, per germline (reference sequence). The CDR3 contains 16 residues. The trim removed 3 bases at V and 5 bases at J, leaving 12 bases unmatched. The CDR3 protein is CASSFGPGGPIDEQYF. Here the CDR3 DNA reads TGTGCCAGCAGCTTCGGACCGGGAGGGCCAATAGACGAGCAGTACTTC. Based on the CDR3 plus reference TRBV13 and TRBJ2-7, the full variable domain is AAGVIQSPRHLIKEKRETATLKCYPIPRHDTVYWYQQGPGQDPQFLISFYEKMQSDKGSIPDRFSAQQFSDYHSELNMSSLELGDSALYFCASSFGPGGPIDEQYFGPGTRLTVT.

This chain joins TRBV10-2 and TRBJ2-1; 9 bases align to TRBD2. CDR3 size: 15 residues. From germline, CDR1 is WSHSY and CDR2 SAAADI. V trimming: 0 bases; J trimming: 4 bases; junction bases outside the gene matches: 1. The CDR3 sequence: CASSESSGRYNEQFF. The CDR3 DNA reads TGCGCCAGCAGTGAGTCTAGCGGGAGATACAATGAGCAGTTCTTC.

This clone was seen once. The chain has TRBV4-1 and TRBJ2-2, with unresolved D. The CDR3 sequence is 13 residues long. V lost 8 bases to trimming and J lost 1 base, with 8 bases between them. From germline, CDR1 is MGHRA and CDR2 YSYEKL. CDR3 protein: CASGVLNTGELFF. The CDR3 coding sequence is TGCGCCAGCGGGGTACTGAACACCGGGGAGCTGTTTTTT.

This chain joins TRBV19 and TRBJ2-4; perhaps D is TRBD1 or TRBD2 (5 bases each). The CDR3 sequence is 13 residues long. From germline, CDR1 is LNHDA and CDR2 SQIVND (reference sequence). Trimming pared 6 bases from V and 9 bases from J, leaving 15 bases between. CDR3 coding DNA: TGTGCCAGTAGACAGGAGTCTGGGGGCATTCAGTACTTC. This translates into CASRQESGGIQYF.

CDR3 nucleotides: TGTGCCAGCACTCTATATGGGCAGGGGGCGACTGAAGCTTTCTTT. It yields the protein CASTLYGQGATEAFF. V and J are TRBV2 and TRBJ1-1; 8 bases map to TRBD1. Germline values: CDR1 SNHLY, CDR2 FYNNEI. The CDR3 length is 15 residues. After removal of 7 bases from V and 5 bases from J, the junction contained 12 bases not matched to a gene.

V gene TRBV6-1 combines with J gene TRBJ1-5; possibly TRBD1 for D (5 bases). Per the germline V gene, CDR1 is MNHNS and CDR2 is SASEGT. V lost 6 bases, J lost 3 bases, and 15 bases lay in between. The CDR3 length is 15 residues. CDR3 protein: CASSRGVLDNQPQHF. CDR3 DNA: TGTGCCAGCAGCCGAGGGGTACTAGACAATCAGCCCCAGCATTTT.

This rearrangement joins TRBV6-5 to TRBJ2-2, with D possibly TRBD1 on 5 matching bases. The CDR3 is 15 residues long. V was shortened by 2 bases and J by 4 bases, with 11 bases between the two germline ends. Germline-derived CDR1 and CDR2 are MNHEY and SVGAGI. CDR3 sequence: CASSYQGVGTGELFF. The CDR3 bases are TGTGCCAGCAGTTACCAAGGGGTGGGCACCGGGGAGCTGTTTTTT.

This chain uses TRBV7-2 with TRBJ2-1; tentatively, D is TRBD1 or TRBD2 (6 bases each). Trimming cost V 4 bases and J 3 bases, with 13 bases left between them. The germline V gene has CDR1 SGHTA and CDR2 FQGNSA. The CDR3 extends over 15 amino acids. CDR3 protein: CASSSYKGGYNEQFF. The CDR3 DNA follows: TGTGCCAGCAGCTCGTATAAGGGGGGCTACAATGAGCAGTTCTTC.

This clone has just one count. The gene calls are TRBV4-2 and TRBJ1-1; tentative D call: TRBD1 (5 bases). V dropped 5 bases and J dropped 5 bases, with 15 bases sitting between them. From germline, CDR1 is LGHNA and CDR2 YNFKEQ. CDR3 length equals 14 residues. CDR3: CASSTIGGRTEAFF. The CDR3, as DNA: TGTGCCAGCAGCACGATCGGGGGTCGAACTGAAGCTTTCTTT.

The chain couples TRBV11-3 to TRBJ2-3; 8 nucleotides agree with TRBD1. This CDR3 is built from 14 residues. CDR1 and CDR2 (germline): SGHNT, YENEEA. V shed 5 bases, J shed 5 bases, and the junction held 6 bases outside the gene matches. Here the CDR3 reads CASSLGQGIDTQYF. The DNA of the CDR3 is TGTGCCAGCAGCCTTGGACAGGGAATAGATACGCAGTATTTT.

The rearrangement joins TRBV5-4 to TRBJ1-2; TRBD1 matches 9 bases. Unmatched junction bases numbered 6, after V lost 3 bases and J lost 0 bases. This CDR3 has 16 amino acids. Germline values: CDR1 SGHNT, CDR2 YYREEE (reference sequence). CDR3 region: CASSSGQGLTNYGYTF. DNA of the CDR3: TGTGCCAGCAGCTCCGGACAGGGGCTAACTAACTATGGCTACACCTTC.

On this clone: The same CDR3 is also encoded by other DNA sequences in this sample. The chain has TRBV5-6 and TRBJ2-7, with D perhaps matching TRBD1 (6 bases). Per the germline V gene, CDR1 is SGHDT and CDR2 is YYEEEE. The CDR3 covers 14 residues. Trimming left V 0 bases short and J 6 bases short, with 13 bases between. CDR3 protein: CASSLGQGWVEQYF. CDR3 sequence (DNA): TGTGCCAGCAGCTTGGGTCAGGGGTGGGTCGAGCAGTACTTC.

The CDR3 loop is CASSLTHSPGLYGYTF. Written as DNA, the CDR3 is TGTGCCAGCAGCTTAACCCACAGTCCCGGTCTCTATGGCTACACCTTC. The chain couples TRBV7-6 to TRBJ1-2; D gene ambiguous. Looked up from germline, CDR1 is SGHVS and CDR2 is FNYEAQ. The CDR3 sequence is 16 residues long. V was clipped by 2 bases and J by 4 bases, with 17 bases between them.

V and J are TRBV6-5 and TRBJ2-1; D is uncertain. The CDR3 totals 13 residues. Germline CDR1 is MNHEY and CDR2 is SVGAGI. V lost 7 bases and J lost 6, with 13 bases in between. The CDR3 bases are TGTGCCAGCAAGCGTGGGTTGGTCAATGAGCAGTTCTTC. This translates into CASKRGLVNEQFF.

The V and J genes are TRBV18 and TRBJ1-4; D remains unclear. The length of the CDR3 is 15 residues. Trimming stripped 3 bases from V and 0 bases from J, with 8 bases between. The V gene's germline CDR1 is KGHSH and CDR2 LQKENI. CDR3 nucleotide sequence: TGTGCCAGCTCACCCGGTTCTGCAACTAATGAAAAACTGTTTTTT. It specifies CASSPGSATNEKLFF.

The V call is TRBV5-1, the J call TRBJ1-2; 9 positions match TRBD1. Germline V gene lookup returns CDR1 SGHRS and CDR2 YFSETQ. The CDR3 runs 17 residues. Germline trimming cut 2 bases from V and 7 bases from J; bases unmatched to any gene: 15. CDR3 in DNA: TGCGCCAGCAGCTTCACCCCGATGGACAGGGGTAGTTTTGGCTACACCTTC. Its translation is CASSFTPMDRGSFGYTF.

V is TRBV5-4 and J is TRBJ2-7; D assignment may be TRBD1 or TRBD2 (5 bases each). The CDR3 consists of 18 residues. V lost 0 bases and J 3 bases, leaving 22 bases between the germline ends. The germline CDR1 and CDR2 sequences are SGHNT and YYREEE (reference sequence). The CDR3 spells CASSLDPRHGARIYEQYF. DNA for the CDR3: TGTGCCAGCAGCTTGGACCCTAGACACGGGGCGAGGATCTACGAGCAGTACTTC.

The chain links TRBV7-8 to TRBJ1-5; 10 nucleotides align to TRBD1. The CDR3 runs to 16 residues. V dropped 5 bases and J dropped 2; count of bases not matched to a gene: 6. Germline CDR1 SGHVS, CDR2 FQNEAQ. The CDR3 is CASSPRDRGRNQPQHF. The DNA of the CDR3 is TGTGCCAGCAGCCCCCGGGACAGGGGTCGCAATCAGCCCCAGCATTTT.

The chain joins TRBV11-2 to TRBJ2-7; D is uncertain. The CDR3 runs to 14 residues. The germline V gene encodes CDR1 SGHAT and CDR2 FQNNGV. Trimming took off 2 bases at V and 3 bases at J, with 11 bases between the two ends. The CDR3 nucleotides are TGTGCCAGCAGCTTACTACTTCACTACTACGAGCAGTACTTC. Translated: CASSLLLHYYEQYF.

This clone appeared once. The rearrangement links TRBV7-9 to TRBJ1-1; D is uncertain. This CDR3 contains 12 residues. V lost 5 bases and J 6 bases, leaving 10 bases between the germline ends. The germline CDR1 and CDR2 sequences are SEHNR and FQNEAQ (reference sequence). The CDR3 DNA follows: TGTGCCAGCAGCCAGCTCAGTGCTGAAGCTTTCTTT. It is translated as CASSQLSAEAFF. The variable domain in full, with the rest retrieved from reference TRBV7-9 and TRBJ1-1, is DTGVSQNPRHKITKRGQNVTFRCDPISEHNRLYWYRQTLGQGPEFLTYFQNEAQLEKSRLLSDRFSAERPKGSFSTLEIQRTEQGDSAMYLCASSQLSAEAFFGQGTRLTVV.